These T cell receptor beta chains were read from a single sample in a study of vaccination and CD4 T cells after COVID-19. TCRdb reprocessed the PCR reads via MiXCR and lists one record per CDR3 protein. The sample holds roughly 20,000 distinct CDR3 sequences, 55% seen once. These receptors' antigens are unknown. The sequencing sample was made of CD4+ T cells from blood, cultured in vitro. Receptors originate from a human donor who had recovered from COVID-19. Both conserved end residues are part of each CDR3. D genes are given only for firm matches. Clone size, where shown, is once, few, many, or a class for clones that have expanded.

v_gene	j_gene	d_gene	abundance	CDR3aa	CDR3nt
TRBV7-8	TRBJ1-2	TRBD1	few	CASSPTGGNYGYTF	TGTGCCAGCAGCCCGACAGGGGGCAACTATGGCTACACCTTC
TRBV6-1	TRBJ2-3	-	-	CASSEDSPSTDTQYF	TGTGCCAGCAGTGAAGACAGTCCTAGCACAGATACGCAGTATTTT
TRBV29-1	TRBJ1-1	-	few	CSVVTNTEAFF	TGCAGCGTTGTCACGAACACTGAAGCTTTCTTT
TRBV20-1	TRBJ2-3	TRBD2	once	CSASLFSGGAGDTQYF	TGCAGTGCTAGTTTGTTTAGCGGGGGGGCTGGAGATACGCAGTATTTT
TRBV28	TRBJ1-2	-	-	CASSPNPFFRGGDYGYTF	TGTGCCAGCAGTCCAAACCCATTTTTCAGGGGTGGGGACTATGGCTACACCTTC
TRBV20-1	TRBJ2-2	-	-	CSARDLGSGITTGELFF	TGCAGTGCTAGAGATTTAGGATCAGGGATTACCACCGGGGAGCTGTTTTTT
TRBV6-1	TRBJ1-3	-	-	CASSRDLSGNTIYF	TGTGCCAGCAGTCGGGACCTCTCTGGAAACACCATATATTTT
TRBV29-1	TRBJ2-3	-	-	CSVEPWGSSDTQYF	TGCAGCGTTGAGCCCTGGGGTAGCTCAGATACGCAGTATTTT
TRBV15	TRBJ2-7	-	few	CATSTPGGGQHEQYF	TGTGCCACCAGCACCCCTGGTGGTGGCCAGCACGAGCAGTACTTC
TRBV10-3	TRBJ1-2	-	few	CAISLQANYGYTF	TGTGCCATCAGCTTACAGGCGAACTATGGCTACACCTTC
TRBV7-2	TRBJ2-1	TRBD2	once	CASSLEGGGGNEQFF	TGTGCCAGCAGCTTAGAGGGCGGGGGAGGGAATGAGCAGTTCTTC
TRBV25-1	TRBJ1-2	-	-	CASSVEQGGGYTF	TGTGCCAGCAGTGTTGAACAGGGAGGTGGCTACACCTTC
TRBV6-1	TRBJ2-5	-	-	CASRTGRGQETQYF	TGTGCCAGCAGGACGGGAAGGGGTCAAGAGACCCAGTACTTC
TRBV5-1	TRBJ2-5	TRBD1	once	CASSPRTGLGQETQYF	TGCGCCAGCAGCCCCAGGACAGGTTTGGGGCAAGAGACCCAGTACTTC
TRBV20-1	TRBJ2-3	-	-	CSARASGTDTQYF	TGCAGTGCTAGGGCTAGCGGCACAGATACGCAGTATTTT
TRBV11-2	TRBJ2-1	-	-	CASSLLATRLVGTDEQFF	TGTGCCAGCAGCTTATTGGCGACTCGCTTGGTCGGTACGGATGAGCAGTTCTTC
TRBV30	TRBJ1-6	-	-	CAWVGRVGNSPLHF	TGTGCCTGGGTCGGTAGGGTCGGCAATTCACCCCTCCACTTT
TRBV20-1	TRBJ1-1	-	-	CSARQGHTEAFF	TGCAGTGCTAGGCAGGGGCACACTGAAGCTTTCTTT
TRBV6-1	TRBJ2-1	TRBD2	-	CASSLSGGGHNEQFF	TGTGCCAGCAGCCTGAGCGGGGGGGGGCACAATGAGCAGTTCTTC
TRBV28	TRBJ2-7	TRBD1	-	CASTPFYRGRTSYEQYF	TGTGCCAGCACTCCCTTTTACAGGGGCCGAACCTCCTACGAGCAGTACTTC
TRBV6-1	TRBJ1-2	-	-	CASTPPGGTYGYTF	TGTGCCAGCACCCCGCCGGGGGGAACCTATGGCTACACCTTC
TRBV9	TRBJ1-1	-	-	CASSLNRDTEAFF	TGTGCCAGCAGCCTGAACAGGGACACTGAAGCTTTCTTT
TRBV28	TRBJ1-1	TRBD1	-	CASSLRQGQQQAFF	TGTGCCAGCAGTTTGCGACAGGGCCAGCAACAAGCTTTCTTT
TRBV12-3/TRBV12-4	TRBJ1-1	-	-	CASRGRGTEAFF	TGTGCCAGCAGGGGGAGAGGGACTGAAGCTTTCTTT
TRBV7-6	TRBJ2-3	TRBD2	few	CASSLASGGPRVTTDTQYF	TGTGCCAGCAGCTTAGCTAGCGGGGGGCCACGCGTTACCACAGATACGCAGTATTTT
TRBV6-1	TRBJ1-6	-	-	CASILQPQGSPLHF	TGTGCCAGCATCTTACAGCCCCAGGGATCACCCCTCCACTTT
TRBV11-3	TRBJ1-1	-	few	CASSLASLMNTEAFF	TGTGCCAGCAGCTTAGCTTCTTTAATGAACACTGAAGCTTTCTTT
TRBV19	TRBJ1-1	-	-	CASSPPTLANTEAFF	TGTGCCAGTAGTCCACCGACCCTCGCGAACACTGAAGCTTTCTTT
TRBV4-1	TRBJ1-2	TRBD1	-	CASSQSGGRGYGYTF	TGCGCCAGCAGCCAATCAGGGGGCCGAGGCTATGGCTACACCTTC
TRBV24-1	TRBJ2-1	TRBD1	-	CATSAPGTGARNEQFF	TGTGCCACCAGTGCTCCAGGGACAGGGGCGCGGAATGAGCAGTTCTTC
TRBV11-3	TRBJ1-2	TRBD1	-	CASTRGQGNGYTF	TGTGCCAGCACCCGCGGACAGGGAAATGGCTACACCTTC